This T cell receptor (beta chain) was profiled in a study of control samples from healthy donors and cancer patients (dated by TCRdb to about 2020). Of note for this clone: Its cognate antigen has yet to be identified. No base-level quality is on record; no much larger clone is a single base apart.

Receptors were amplified or captured by the immunoSEQ multiplex PCR assay. TCRdb took over this immuneACCESS table, retaining in-frame rearrangements with V and J assigned. Such tables are incomplete; in checked studies, under half of the missing clones stem from an unresolved V gene, and the remainder is unexplained. The sample profile shows 100,000 to 150,000 clones; around 90% of them were found once. 2.5% to 3% of the sample is held by the ten biggest clonotypes. V loses 4 bases of germline sequence and J loses 0 bases, and the interval between the two ends is 3 bases. From the germline V gene, CDR1 is MRHNA and CDR2 is SNTAGT. The CDR3 contains 13 residues, cysteine and phenylalanine counted. Only the CDR3 DNA is retained, 39 bases long and in frame from the first base.

The clonotype originates from a man in his forties in good health. The sequence is built from TRBV6-4 and TRBJ2-2, with no D gene named confidently. Sequencing was carried out using blood. The nucleotide sequence reads as follows: TGTGCCAGCAGTGCGGCGAACACCGGGGAGCTGTTTTTT. It is translated as CASSAANTGELFF.